This TCR beta chain was captured by sequencing in a study of blood T cells in healthy people across ages. General study results and limits: Naive T cell percentage by flow cytometry tracked strongly with beta diversity.

Donation came from healthy Caucasian individuals in Russia who were aged 6 to 90. Peripheral blood from each donor was collected in a volume of approximately 9.2 milliliters. The table lists this clonotype with a few counts. Its antigen is currently unknown. The use of a sample-barcoded 5' primer and a J-beta primer mix characterized a second PCR of roughly 7 to 11 cycles. Each sample yielded at least 3 million CDR3-containing paired-end reads. TCRdb redid the calling of the 5' RACE reads with MiXCR, one entry per CDR3 protein. The data show some 1,500,000 distinct CDR3 sequences, with around 40% seen just once and about 4% held by the top ten. The sequence derives from a woman in her late teens or twenties in good health. The sample consisted of blood.

In nucleotides, the CDR3 is TGTGCCAGCAGGTCACAACGACAGGGACTCTTGCCATTGTATGGCTACACCTTC. Protein: CASRSQRQGLLPLYGYTF. The genes are TRBV12-3 or TRBV12-4 and TRBJ1-2, with 7 nucleotides matching TRBD1. The ends lost 6 bases at V and 5 bases at J; junction bases unmatched: 21. CDR3 length: 18 residues.